This entry lists 23 T cell receptor beta chains sequenced from one sample in a study of neurological immune-mediated disorders. Regarding time point: longitudinal time-point 3. TCRdb redid the calling of the 5' RACE reads with MiXCR, one entry per CDR3 protein. Of some 89,000 distinct CDR3 sequences in the sample, 4.3% are singletons; the top ten hold approximately 5.4%. Sequencing was carried out using PBMCs. These receptors were obtained from a woman aged 60-75 years with multiple sclerosis.

This clonotype was recorded many times. The chain links TRBV20-1 to TRBJ2-2, with 7 bases lining up with TRBD1. The CDR3 extends over 15 amino acids. CDR1 is DFQATT and CDR2 is SNEGSKA in the germline V gene (reference sequence). J was trimmed by 1 base and V by 3 bases; bases with no gene match: 5. CDR3 nucleotides: TGCAGTGCTAGTGCGACAGGGCTGAACACCGGGGAGCTGTTTTTT. Residues: CSASATGLNTGELFF.

There are many counts of this clonotype. CDR3 bases: TGTGCCAGTACCCTAGTCGGGCAGGGGTTGACAGAGACCCAGTACTTC. This encodes CASTLVGQGLTETQYF. The rearrangement uses TRBV11-2 and TRBJ2-5, with TRBD1 as a possible D gene (6 bases). The CDR3 has 16 residues. Between the trimmed V and J ends, which lost 9 bases and 4 bases, there was a span of 24 bases. Germline assignment: CDR1 SGHAT and CDR2 FQNNGV.

This clonotype was observed many times. The rearrangement joins TRBV3-1 to TRBJ1-2, with 9 bases aligning to TRBD1. The CDR3 is 14 amino acids. The germline V gene has CDR1 LGHDT and CDR2 YNNKEL (reference sequence). The V segment lost 1 base and the J segment 7 bases; nucleotides outside the gene matches: 4. In DNA, the CDR3 is TGTGCCAGCAGCCAAGCACGGGACAGGGCTGGCTACACCTTC. Translated, it gives CASSQARDRAGYTF.

This clonotype was observed many times. The chain is built from TRBV5-1 and TRBJ1-4; TRBD1 matches 7 bases. The CDR3 loop spans 17 amino acids. With 4 bases clipped from V and 0 bases from J, the junction kept 9 bases outside the gene matches. Germline V gene lookup returns CDR1 SGHRS and CDR2 YFSETQ. The CDR3 DNA follows: TGCGCCAGCAGCCCTCGGCCCCAGGGGGCAACTAATGAAAAACTGTTTTTT. This sequence encodes CASSPRPQGATNEKLFF. The variable domain in full, with the rest retrieved from reference TRBV5-1 and TRBJ1-4, is KAGVTQTPRYLIKTRGQQVTLSCSPISGHRSVSWYQQTPGQGLQFLFEYFSETQRNKGNFPGRFSGRQFSNSRSEMNVSTLELGDSALYLCASSPRPQGATNEKLFFGSGTQLSVL.

This clonotype came up many times. V gene TRBV11-2 combines with J gene TRBJ2-7; D is unclear. Germline V gene data show CDR1 as SGHAT and CDR2 as FQNNGV. V lost 0 bases and J 7 bases, leaving 4 bases between the germline ends. This CDR3 contains 11 residues. CDR3 residues: CASSLDREQYF. The CDR3 DNA reads as TGTGCCAGCAGCTTAGATAGGGAGCAGTACTTC.

This clonotype was counted ten times or more. The CDR3 loop reads CASSFDRLGEKLFF. The CDR3, as DNA: TGTGCCAGCAGTTTCGACAGGTTGGGGGAAAAACTGTTTTTT. This chain uses TRBV28 with TRBJ1-4; perhaps TRBD1 as D (6 bases). This CDR3 is built from 14 residues. CDR1 is MDHEN and CDR2 is SYDVKM in the germline V gene. V dropped 3 bases and J dropped 8 bases, with 13 bases sitting between them.

This clonotype turned up a few times. This sequence joins TRBV6-6 and TRBJ1-1, with 7 bases that match TRBD1. The germline V gene encodes CDR1 MNHNY and CDR2 SVGAGI (reference sequence). The CDR3 has 16 residues. The J segment lost 1 base and the V segment lost 5 bases, leaving 10 bases of the junction unmatched. The CDR3 protein is CASSPRIRQGNTEAFF. As DNA, the CDR3 is TGTGCCAGCAGTCCTCGCATTAGACAGGGGAACACTGAAGCTTTCTTT.

This clonotype was counted many times. The chain links TRBV20-1 to TRBJ2-3, with D possibly called TRBD1 or TRBD2 (7 bases each). Germline CDR1 reads DFQATT; CDR2 reads SNEGSKA (reference sequence). The ends were cut back, 6 bases at V and 1 base at J, with 20 bases in the middle. CDR3 length equals 16 residues. The DNA for the CDR3 is TGCAGTGCCTCCAAACCCCAGGGGGGGGGCACAGATACGCAGTATTTT. This gives the protein CSASKPQGGGTDTQYF.

This clonotype was counted at least ten times. The chain links TRBV5-5 to TRBJ2-1; tentative D call: TRBD2 (5 bases). Germline-derived CDR1 and CDR2 are SGHKS and YYEKEE (reference sequence). The CDR3 extends over 13 amino acids. The V gene lost 1 base and the J gene lost 6 bases, with 8 bases spanning the gap. The CDR3 region has the DNA TGTGCCAGCAGCTTGCTCACTAGCAATGAGCAGTTCTTC. It encodes CASSLLTSNEQFF.

This clonotype occurred a few times. This CDR3 is CASSQDLRPGELFF. The CDR3 DNA sequence: TGTGCCAGCAGCCAAGATCTGCGGCCCGGGGAGCTGTTTTTT. This chain connects TRBV14 to TRBJ2-2; no definite D call. CDR1 SGHDN and CDR2 FVKESK come from the germline V gene. Trimming removed 0 bases at V and 6 bases at J, with 8 bases between. This CDR3 spans 14 amino acids.

This clonotype was recorded at least ten times. The chain carries TRBV20-1 and TRBJ1-2, with 10 bases that match TRBD1. This CDR3 is built from 14 residues. J gave up 4 bases and V 5 bases, and 7 bases lay outside the gene matches. Germline V CDR1 and CDR2: DFQATT, SNEGSKA (reference sequence). CDR3: CSARRDRGPYGYTF. The DNA of the CDR3 is TGCAGTGCTCGGAGGGACAGGGGACCCTATGGCTACACCTTC.

This clonotype came up many times. This chain joins TRBV5-1 and TRBJ1-2; perhaps TRBD1 as D (5 bases). CDR1 and CDR2 from the germline V gene are SGHRS and YFSETQ. This CDR3 contains 12 residues. V was trimmed by 4 bases and J by 4 bases, leaving 8 bases between them. CDR3 in DNA: TGCGCCAGCAGCAACGGGGCCTATGGCTACACCTTC. Protein sequence: CASSNGAYGYTF.

This sequence joins TRBV5-1 and TRBJ2-2; D is perhaps TRBD2 (5 bases). Germline V gene sequence: CDR1 SGHRS, CDR2 YFSETQ. CDR3 length: 16 residues. The V end lost 3 bases, the J end lost 0 bases, and 12 bases lay between the germline ends. This chain's CDR3 is CASSSGLYSNTGELFF. CDR3 nucleotide sequence: TGCGCCAGCAGCTCCGGACTTTACTCGAACACCGGGGAGCTGTTTTTT.

Many counts were recorded for this clonotype. The chain employs TRBV21-1 and TRBJ2-7. TRBV21-1 is flagged as a pseudogene. This CDR3 region has 15 residues. CDR3 protein: CASSKLGRGPYEQYF. The CDR3 DNA reads as TGTGCCAGCAGCAAATTGGGAAGGGGCCCCTACGAGCAGTACTTC.

The chain joins TRBV6-1 to TRBJ2-3; D is uncertain. The CDR3 loop spans 15 amino acids. CDR1 is MNHNS and CDR2 is SASEGT in the germline V gene. Trimming shortened V by 2 bases and J by 6 bases, and 15 bases separated the two germline ends. In DNA, the CDR3 is TGTGCCAGCAGTGAAAGGGCCAGAATCCCGGATACGCAGTATTTT. This sequence encodes CASSERARIPDTQYF.

This clonotype was detected many times. This rearrangement joins TRBV5-1 to TRBJ2-2; 11 bases are a match to TRBD1. The CDR3 is made up of 14 amino acids. Germline CDR1 SGHRS, CDR2 YFSETQ. The junction had 1 base not matched to a gene; V was cut back by 6 bases and J by 3 bases. This CDR3 is CASTGQGDTGELFF. The CDR3 nucleotides read TGCGCCAGCACGGGACAGGGGGACACCGGGGAGCTGTTTTTT. The whole variable domain, filled in from reference TRBV5-1 and TRBJ2-2, reads KAGVTQTPRYLIKTRGQQVTLSCSPISGHRSVSWYQQTPGQGLQFLFEYFSETQRNKGNFPGRFSGRQFSNSRSEMNVSTLELGDSALYLCASTGQGDTGELFFGEGSRLTVL.

This clonotype came up many times. The V and J genes are TRBV20-1 and TRBJ1-1, with 11 bases lining up with TRBD1. Germline V gene data show CDR1 as DFQATT and CDR2 as SNEGSKA (reference sequence). The CDR3 consists of 20 residues. Trimming at V came to 1 base and at J to 1 base, leaving 17 bases not matched to a gene. The CDR3 coding sequence is TGCAGTGCTAGAGGTACTTCCGGGACAGGGGGATATATTTGGAACACTGAAGCTTTCTTT. Residues: CSARGTSGTGGYIWNTEAFF.

This clonotype was detected ten times or more. The chain has TRBV5-1 and TRBJ2-4, with 13 bases lining up with TRBD2. V gave up 4 bases and J gave up 7 bases; unmatched junction bases: 5. Germline V gene lookup returns CDR1 SGHRS and CDR2 YFSETQ. This CDR3 comprises 15 residues. CDR3 region: CASSPGLAGLNIQYF. The CDR3 bases are TGCGCCAGCAGCCCGGGACTAGCGGGGTTGAACATTCAGTACTTC.

There are many counts of this clonotype. The rearrangement joins TRBV5-1 to TRBJ1-5; D possibly corresponds to TRBD1 (5 bases). This CDR3 region has 15 residues. Trimming left V 2 bases short and J 4 bases short, with 13 bases between. The germline V gene has CDR1 SGHRS and CDR2 YFSETQ. CDR3 DNA: TGCGCCAGCAGCTTATTGGGGGACCAAAATCAGCCCCAGCATTTT. As protein: CASSLLGDQNQPQHF.

This clonotype was detected many times. The chain employs TRBV9 and TRBJ2-1; D ambiguous. V was pared by 0 bases and J by 3 bases, with 10 bases between. The CDR3 is made up of 15 amino acids. The V gene's germline CDR1 is SGDLS and CDR2 YYNGEE. CDR3 coding DNA: TGTGCCAGCAGCGTAGAATTCAGTTACTACAATGAGCAGTTCTTC. It translates to CASSVEFSYYNEQFF.

This clonotype was counted a few times. The chain combines TRBV29-1 with TRBJ2-3, with D uncertain. This CDR3 comprises 11 residues. V lost 5 bases and J 0 bases, leaving 3 bases between the germline ends. The germline CDR1 and CDR2 sequences are SQVTM and ANQGSEA. CDR3 sequence: CSVRSTDTQYF. The CDR3 coding sequence is TGCAGCGTTCGGAGCACAGATACGCAGTATTTT.

This clonotype was counted many times. This rearrangement joins TRBV7-6 to TRBJ2-3, with 12 bases identical to TRBD2. From germline, CDR1 is SGHVS and CDR2 FNYEAQ. Trimming took 4 bases from V and 6 from J; bases not matched to a gene: 5. This CDR3 region has 15 residues. CDR3 sequence: CASSSPSGGADTQYF. For the CDR3, the DNA is TGTGCCAGCAGCTCTCCTAGCGGGGGGGCCGATACGCAGTATTTT.

This clonotype was picked up many times. The CDR3 sequence: CASSTSDSNTEAFF. Written as DNA, the CDR3 is TGCGCCAGCAGCACCTCGGACAGCAACACTGAAGCTTTCTTT. This chain connects TRBV5-1 to TRBJ1-1; perhaps TRBD1 as D (6 bases). Germline V gene data show CDR1 as SGHRS and CDR2 as YFSETQ. Trimming stripped 4 bases from V and 2 bases from J, with 12 bases between. The CDR3 spans 14 residues. Full variable domain (remainder filled in from reference TRBV5-1 and TRBJ1-1): KAGVTQTPRYLIKTRGQQVTLSCSPISGHRSVSWYQQTPGQGLQFLFEYFSETQRNKGNFPGRFSGRQFSNSRSEMNVSTLELGDSALYLCASSTSDSNTEAFFGQGTRLTVV.